A single sample is the source of the 11 T cell receptor beta chains below, sequenced in a study of shared T cell receptors in the human thymus (dated by TCRdb to the early 2020s). Library construction relied on the immunoSEQ multiplex PCR assay. TCRdb took over this immuneACCESS table, retaining in-frame rearrangements with V and J assigned. Such tables are incomplete; in checked studies, under half of the missing clones stem from an unresolved V gene, and the remainder is unexplained. Present in this sample are about 610,000 clones, more than 75% of which were seen just once. The ten largest make up about 0.01% of the sample. These data were likewise used in another study, on human thymus T cells.

Sample: thymocytes. These TCRs come from a boy in the first two years of life with a congenital heart defect. Donor details come from another sample of the same person, matched by shared clones.

This clone was picked up one time. The chain uses TRBV6-1 and TRBJ2-6, with TRBD2 matching over 16 bases. J gave up 3 bases and V 6 bases, and 8 bases lay outside the gene matches. Looked up from germline, CDR1 is MNHNS and CDR2 is SASEGT. This CDR3 has 19 residues. The CDR3 spells CASSEPGLAGGGGANVLTF. CDR3 coding DNA: TGTGCCAGCAGCGAACCGGGACTAGCGGGAGGGGGTGGGGCCAACGTCCTGACTTTC.

This rearrangement joins TRBV4-3 to TRBJ2-2; possibly TRBD2 for D (6 bases). Germline V gives CDR1 LGHNA, CDR2 YSLEER. This CDR3 has 16 amino acids. Between the trimmed V and J ends, which lost 4 bases and 1 base, there was a span of 13 bases. CDR3 sequence (DNA): TGCGCCAGCAGCCCACTAGTCGGGGGGAACACCGGGGAGCTGTTTTTT. Protein: CASSPLVGGNTGELFF.

This sequence joins TRBV7-6 and TRBJ2-5; the match to TRBD2 covers 9 bases. J gave up 2 bases and V 5 bases, and 9 bases lay outside the gene matches. The CDR3 runs to 16 residues. From germline, CDR1 is SGHVS and CDR2 FNYEAQ. The CDR3 DNA is TGTGCCAGCAGCCCCGGCCTAGCGGGATCACAAGAGACCCAGTACTTC. Translated: CASSPGLAGSQETQYF.

V is TRBV28 and J is TRBJ1-5; D gene unclear. CDR3 length: 16 amino acids. V was pared by 5 bases and J by 6 bases, with 20 bases between. Per germline, CDR1 MDHEN and CDR2 SYDVKM. This chain's CDR3 is CASSQPTGELGQPQHF. CDR3 coding DNA: TGTGCCAGCAGTCAACCCACCGGAGAATTGGGTCAGCCCCAGCATTTT.

The chain combines TRBV5-1 with TRBJ2-5, with a tentative D call TRBD2 (6 bases). The V gene's germline CDR1 is SGHRS and CDR2 YFSETQ. CDR3 length: 15 residues. V lost 3 bases to trimming and J lost 9 bases, with 21 bases between them. The CDR3 loop is CASSCPGTSREAQYF. CDR3 coding DNA: TGCGCCAGCAGCTGTCCCGGGACCTCGAGGGAGGCCCAGTACTTC.

The chain combines TRBV5-1 with TRBJ2-1, with D unresolved. The V gene lost 6 bases and the J gene lost 1 base, with 11 bases spanning the gap. The CDR3 covers 14 residues. Germline lookup yields CDR1 SGHRS and CDR2 YFSETQ. The CDR3 region has the DNA TGCGCCAGCAAAAATTTCCAGTCCTACAATGAGCAGTTCTTC. Translation gives CASKNFQSYNEQFF.

In this sample, this clone turned up a few times. The J gene is TRBJ2-1, the V gene TRBV2; tentatively, D is TRBD1 (6 bases). Germline assignment: CDR1 SNHLY and CDR2 FYNNEI. V was pared by 1 base and J by 0 bases, with 10 bases between. CDR3 size: 16 residues. The CDR3 protein is CASSEGQGISYNEQFF. The DNA for the CDR3 is TGTGCCAGCAGTGAAGGGCAGGGGATCTCCTACAATGAGCAGTTCTTC.

J is TRBJ1-4 and V is TRBV19, with TRBD1 matching over 7 bases. V lost 6 bases and J lost 0; bases outside the gene matches: 4. The CDR3 sequence is 15 residues long. The germline V gene encodes CDR1 LNHDA and CDR2 SQIVND (reference sequence). The CDR3 loop is CASSRDSATNEKLFF. CDR3 DNA: TGTGCCAGTAGCCGGGACAGTGCAACTAATGAAAAACTGTTTTTT.

J is TRBJ1-5 and V is TRBV6-4; D gene unclear. The germline V and J ends were trimmed by 5 bases and 0 bases, with 17 bases remaining between them. The germline V gene encodes CDR1 MRHNA and CDR2 SNTAGT. CDR3 length: 17 residues. This CDR3 reads CASSLRVQQDSNQPQHF. In DNA, the CDR3 is TGTGCCAGCAGTCTCCGGGTCCAGCAAGATAGCAATCAGCCCCAGCATTTT.

The chain has TRBV7-9 and TRBJ2-3; 8 positions agree with TRBD2. This CDR3 spans 14 amino acids. The V and J ends lost 11 bases and 4 bases, in that order; junction bases with no gene match: 11. Looked up from germline, CDR1 is SEHNR and CDR2 is FQNEAQ (reference sequence). DNA for the CDR3: TGTGCCGCCGCGGGAGGAGTTAGGCCAGATACGCAGTATTTT. Amino acids: CAAAGGVRPDTQYF.

The chain links TRBV27 to TRBJ2-7; 8 nucleotides agree with TRBD2. Germline V gene data show CDR1 as MNHEY and CDR2 as SMNVEV (reference sequence). This CDR3 spans 15 amino acids. V shed 5 bases, J shed 4 bases, and the junction held 10 bases outside the gene matches. CDR3 DNA sequence: TGTGCCAGCAGTCCAACTAGCGGAGTTGGATACGAGCAGTACTTC. Its translation: CASSPTSGVGYEQYF.